Each of the 22 T cell receptor beta chains below was sequenced from the same sample in a study of blood T cell repertoires in COVID-19. Clones were read by immunoSEQ multiplex PCR, and TCRdb kept only the in-frame ones, dropping some. The sample contains 150,000 to 200,000 clones, 76% of which appear only once. Sequencing was performed on PBMCs or T cells enriched from blood (not recorded which). These receptors were taken from a woman aged 45-65 years with acute COVID-19.

The J gene is TRBJ2-2, the V gene TRBV6-2 or TRBV6-3; 9 positions agree with TRBD2. J lost 4 bases, V lost 2 bases, and 14 bases had no gene match. This CDR3 contains 19 residues. The germline gives CDR1 MNHEY, CDR2 SVGEGT. The CDR3 DNA reads as TGTGCCAGCAGTTACCCCCAGGGTAGCGGGGGCCGGGGCACCGGGGAGCTGTTTTTT. Amino acid sequence: CASSYPQGSGGRGTGELFF.

A few counts support this clone. This chain joins TRBV6-4 and TRBJ2-2; 9 nucleotides match TRBD2. The germline CDR1 and CDR2 sequences are MRHNA and SNTAGT. The V gene end was trimmed by 7 bases and the J gene end by 1 base; junction bases not matched to a gene: 4. This CDR3 spans 15 amino acids. CDR3 nucleotide sequence: TGTGCCAGCAAGCGGGAGGCGAGGAACACCGGGGAGCTGTTTTTT. Its protein is CASKREARNTGELFF.

CDR3 coding DNA: TGTGCCAGCTCACCGACAGCCCTGAACACTGAAGCTTTCTTT. The encoded protein is CASSPTALNTEAFF. This chain connects TRBV18 to TRBJ1-1; D possibly corresponds to TRBD1 (5 bases). The CDR3 is made up of 14 amino acids. The V end was cut by 3 bases, the J end by 0 bases, with 8 bases between. Germline V gene lookup returns CDR1 KGHSH and CDR2 LQKENI.

The chain couples TRBV2 to TRBJ2-5; 14 bases map to TRBD2. Germline CDR1 is SNHLY and CDR2 is FYNNEI. The V and J ends lost 7 bases and 5 bases, in that order; junction bases with no gene match: 6. CDR3 length: 15 amino acids. CDR3 nucleotide sequence: TGTGCCAGCAATGGGACTAGCGGGGGTAGGGAGACCCAGTACTTC. Protein sequence: CASNGTSGGRETQYF.

This chain connects TRBV6-5 to TRBJ1-4, with 7 nucleotides matching TRBD1. Germline assignment: CDR1 MNHEY and CDR2 SVGAGI. CDR3 size: 14 residues. The V gene end was trimmed by 0 bases and the J gene end by 8 bases; junction bases not matched to a gene: 3. The CDR3 DNA reads as TGTGCCAGCAGTTACTCAAGGGGGCTGGAAAAACTGTTTTTT. It is translated as CASSYSRGLEKLFF.

The V and J genes are TRBV27 and TRBJ2-5, with D possibly matching TRBD2 (6 bases). CDR1 and CDR2 from the germline V gene are MNHEY and SMNVEV (reference sequence). V was cut by 6 bases and J by 0 bases, with 11 bases left in between. CDR3 length: 14 amino acids. CDR3 bases: TGTGCCAGCAGCCCTGGGGGGTACCAAGAGACCCAGTACTTC. The encoded protein is CASSPGGYQETQYF.

The chain uses TRBV28 and TRBJ1-5; D is ambiguous. The germline gives CDR1 MDHEN, CDR2 SYDVKM. V was cut by 4 bases and J by 4 bases, with 5 bases left in between. CDR3 length: 12 amino acids. The CDR3 region is CASSSRNQPQHF. CDR3 nucleotides: TGTGCCAGCAGTTCCAGGAATCAGCCCCAGCATTTT. Variable domain in full (rest from reference TRBV28 and TRBJ1-5): DVKVTQSSRYLVKRTGEKVFLECVQDMDHENMFWYRQDPGLGLRLIYFSYDVKMKEKGDIPEGYSVSREKKERFSLILESASTNQTSMYLCASSSRNQPQHFGDGTRLSIL.

This clone was recorded only once. The chain couples TRBV4-1 to TRBJ1-1, with a possible D match to TRBD1 (5 bases). Germline V CDR1 and CDR2: MGHRA, YSYEKL. Deletions cut 4 bases from V and 0 bases from J, with 15 bases between. The length of the CDR3 is 16 residues. This CDR3 reads CASSPGGARMNTEAFF. The CDR3 nucleotides are TGCGCCAGCAGCCCTGGCGGGGCCAGGATGAACACTGAAGCTTTCTTT.

This clone was detected ten times or more. J is TRBJ2-7 and V is TRBV5-4; TRBD1 matches at 9 bases. Germline V gene lookup returns CDR1 SGHNT and CDR2 YYREEE (reference sequence). The V and J ends lost 3 bases and 6 bases, in that order; junction bases with no gene match: 25. The CDR3 is 20 residues long. CDR3 sequence (DNA): TGTGCCAGCAGCTCGTTATCCGGGACAGGGATTAGGAGGAGTTTTGGCGAGCAGTACGTC. Translating gives CASSSLSGTGIRRSFGEQYV.

The chain couples TRBV5-1 to TRBJ2-1, with D unresolved. Per the germline V gene, CDR1 is SGHRS and CDR2 is YFSETQ. The CDR3 spans 13 residues. Trimming removed 0 bases at V and 4 bases at J, with 5 bases between. The CDR3 nucleotides read TGCGCCAGCAGCTTGGTCCCGTACAATGAGCAGTTCTTC. It codes for CASSLVPYNEQFF.

This clone has just a few counts. The J gene is TRBJ1-1, the V gene TRBV5-4, with D hard to call. CDR3 size: 14 residues. Germline CDR1 reads SGHNT; CDR2 reads YYREEE (reference sequence). V was clipped by 0 bases and J by 3 bases, with 9 bases between them. CDR3 in amino acids: CASSLELEDTEAFF. In DNA form, the CDR3 reads TGTGCCAGCAGCTTGGAGTTGGAGGACACTGAAGCTTTCTTT.

The CDR3 reads CASSTTGMGEQFF. The CDR3, as DNA: TGTGCCAGTAGTACAACAGGGATGGGTGAGCAGTTCTTC. The chain combines TRBV19 with TRBJ2-1, with D maybe TRBD1 (6 bases). V was trimmed by 4 bases and J by 9 bases, leaving 13 bases between them. The CDR3 runs 13 residues. Germline-derived CDR1 and CDR2 are LNHDA and SQIVND (reference sequence). Together with reference TRBV19 and TRBJ2-1, the CDR3 gives the full variable domain: DGGITQSPKYLFRKEGQNVTLSCEQNLNHDAMYWYRQDPGQGLRLIYYSQIVNDFQKGDIAEGYSVSREKKESFPLTVTSAQKNPTAFYLCASSTTGMGEQFFGPGTRLTVL.

This chain connects TRBV4-2 to TRBJ2-5; 8 nucleotides line up with TRBD1. V lost 3 bases, J lost 1 base, and 10 bases stayed unmatched. Germline V gives CDR1 LGHNA, CDR2 YNFKEQ. The CDR3 sequence is 17 residues long. The CDR3 loop is CASSQGTGTGFQETQYF. CDR3 coding DNA: TGTGCCAGCAGCCAGGGTACCGGGACAGGCTTCCAAGAGACCCAGTACTTC.

V and J are TRBV6-5 and TRBJ1-1; 7 nucleotides agree with TRBD1. Trimming at V came to 5 bases and at J to 5 bases, leaving 11 bases not matched to a gene. CDR3 length: 15 amino acids. Germline loops: CDR1 MNHEY, CDR2 SVGAGI. The CDR3, as DNA: TGTGCCAGCAGTATCCACTATACAGGGGAGACTGAAGCTTTCTTT. It specifies CASSIHYTGETEAFF.

V gene TRBV7-3 combines with J gene TRBJ2-2, with a weak D call TRBD2 (5 bases). The CDR3 is made up of 16 amino acids. Germline-derived CDR1 and CDR2 are SGHTA and FQGTGA. Trimming removed 4 bases from V and 4 bases from J, with 16 bases in between. The CDR3 here is CASSSTPASSTGELFF. CDR3 bases: TGTGCCAGCAGCTCAACCCCCGCTAGCTCCACCGGGGAGCTGTTTTTT. The full variable domain, completed using reference TRBV7-3 and TRBJ2-2, is GAGVSQTPSNKVTEKGKYVELRCDPISGHTALYWYRQSLGQGPEFLIYFQGTGAADDSGLPNDRFFAVRPEGSVSTLKIQRTERGDSAVYLCASSSTPASSTGELFFGEGSRLTVL.

The rearrangement links TRBV18 to TRBJ1-1; 10 nucleotides align to TRBD1. The CDR3 has 15 residues. The germline V gene has CDR1 KGHSH and CDR2 LQKENI. The V and J ends lost 2 bases and 7 bases, in that order; junction bases with no gene match: 7. The CDR3 reads CASSPFKTGGGEAFF. Here the CDR3 DNA reads TGTGCCAGCTCACCATTCAAGACAGGGGGCGGTGAAGCTTTCTTT. Full variable domain (remainder filled in from reference TRBV18 and TRBJ1-1): NAGVMQNPRHLVRRRGQEARLRCSPMKGHSHVYWYRQLPEEGLKFMVYLQKENIIDESGMPKERFSAEFPKEGPSILRIQQVVRGDSAAYFCASSPFKTGGGEAFFGQGTRLTVV.

The chain joins TRBV27 to TRBJ1-6; 9 bases map to TRBD1. The CDR3 spans 17 residues. Germline V CDR1 and CDR2: MNHEY, SMNVEV (reference sequence). Germline trimming cut 2 bases from V and 5 bases from J; bases unmatched to any gene: 7. The DNA for the CDR3 is TGTGCCAGCAGTTTAGACAGGGGGGGAGTGAATAATTCACCCCTCCACTTT. It encodes CASSLDRGGVNNSPLHF.

The genes are TRBV19 and TRBJ1-6; unclear D gene. Per germline, CDR1 LNHDA and CDR2 SQIVND (reference sequence). The CDR3 has 16 amino acids. V lost 4 bases, J lost 3 bases, and 13 bases lay in between. CDR3 in amino acids: CASSTYSSLYNSPLHF. The CDR3 DNA follows: TGTGCCAGTAGTACATACAGCAGCCTCTATAATTCACCCCTCCACTTT.

The rearrangement links TRBV6-5 to TRBJ2-1; 9 nucleotides agree with TRBD1. CDR3 length: 14 amino acids. Germline assignment: CDR1 MNHEY and CDR2 SVGAGI. Losses at the gene ends were 8 bases for V and 10 bases for J; bases not matched to a gene: 12. The CDR3 spells CASGPRDRVGEQFF. The CDR3 bases are TGTGCCAGCGGCCCCCGGGACAGGGTAGGCGAGCAGTTCTTC.

The J gene is TRBJ2-7, the V gene TRBV4-1; TRBD2 might be the D (7 bases). The CDR3 covers 16 residues. The V and J ends lost 4 bases and 2 bases respectively, with 18 bases between them. CDR1 is MGHRA, CDR2 YSYEKL, per germline. For the CDR3, the DNA is TGCGCCAGCAGCCTAAGGGGGGGGGTGATCACCTACGAGCAGTACGTC. It encodes CASSLRGGVITYEQYV.

V is TRBV27 and J is TRBJ1-4, with TRBD1 matching 11 bases. This CDR3 spans 15 amino acids. CDR1 MNHEY and CDR2 SMNVEV come from the germline V gene (reference sequence). J gave up 8 bases and V 1 base, and 3 bases lay outside the gene matches. CDR3 residues: CASSLFGTGGEKLFF. The DNA for the CDR3 is TGTGCCAGCAGTTTATTTGGGACAGGGGGGGAAAAACTGTTTTTT. The variable domain in full, with the rest retrieved from reference TRBV27 and TRBJ1-4, is EAQVTQNPRYLITVTGKKLTVTCSQNMNHEYMSWYRQDPGLGLRQIYYSMNVEVTDKGDVPEGYKVSRKEKRNFPLILESPSPNQTSLYFCASSLFGTGGEKLFFGSGTQLSVL.

The table lists this clone with a few counts. V usage is TRBV18 and J usage is TRBJ1-6; 9 positions agree with TRBD1. Trimming cost V 6 bases and J 9 bases; bases outside gene matches: 6. The CDR3 loop spans 14 amino acids. Germline V gene data show CDR1 as KGHSH and CDR2 as LQKENI. The CDR3 nucleotides are TGTGCCAGCTCGAGGGACAGGGAAGGTTCACCCCTCCACTTT. The encoded protein is CASSRDREGSPLHF.